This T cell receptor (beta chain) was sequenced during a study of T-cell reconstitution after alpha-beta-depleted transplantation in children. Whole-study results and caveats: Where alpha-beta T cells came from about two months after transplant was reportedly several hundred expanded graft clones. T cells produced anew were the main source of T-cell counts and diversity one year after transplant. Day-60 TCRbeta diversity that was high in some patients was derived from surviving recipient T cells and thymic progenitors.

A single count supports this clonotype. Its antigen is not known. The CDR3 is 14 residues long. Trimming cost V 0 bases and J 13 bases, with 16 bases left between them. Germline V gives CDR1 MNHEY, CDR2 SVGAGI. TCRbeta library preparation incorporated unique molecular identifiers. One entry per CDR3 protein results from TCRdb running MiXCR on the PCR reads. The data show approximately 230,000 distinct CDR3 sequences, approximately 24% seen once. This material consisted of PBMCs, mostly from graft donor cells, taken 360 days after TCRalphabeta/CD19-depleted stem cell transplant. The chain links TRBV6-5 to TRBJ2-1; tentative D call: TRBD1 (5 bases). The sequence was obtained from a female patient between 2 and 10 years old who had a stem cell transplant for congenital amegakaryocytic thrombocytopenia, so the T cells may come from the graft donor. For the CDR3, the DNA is TGTGCCAGCAGTTACTCGAATGGACACTGTGACCAGTTCTTC. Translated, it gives CASSYSNGHCDQFF.